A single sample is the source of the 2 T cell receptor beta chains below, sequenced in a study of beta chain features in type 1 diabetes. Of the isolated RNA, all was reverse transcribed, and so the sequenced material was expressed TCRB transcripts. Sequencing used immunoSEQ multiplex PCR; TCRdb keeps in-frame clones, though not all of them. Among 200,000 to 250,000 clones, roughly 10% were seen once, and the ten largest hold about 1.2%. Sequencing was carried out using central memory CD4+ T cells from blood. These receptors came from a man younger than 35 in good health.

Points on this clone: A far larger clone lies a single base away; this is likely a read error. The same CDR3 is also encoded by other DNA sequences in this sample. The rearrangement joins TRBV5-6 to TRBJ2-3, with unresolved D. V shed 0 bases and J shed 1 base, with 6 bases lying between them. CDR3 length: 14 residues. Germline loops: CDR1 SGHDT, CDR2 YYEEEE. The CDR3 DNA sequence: TGTGCCAGCAGCTTGGCGGGCGGCACAGATACGCAGTATTTT. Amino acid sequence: CASSLAGGTDTQYF.

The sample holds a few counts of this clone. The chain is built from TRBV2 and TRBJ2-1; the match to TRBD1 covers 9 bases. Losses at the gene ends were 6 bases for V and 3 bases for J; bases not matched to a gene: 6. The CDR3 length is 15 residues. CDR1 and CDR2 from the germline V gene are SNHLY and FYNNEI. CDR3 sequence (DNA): TGTGCCAGCAGCAGCCGGGACAGGGTCTACAATGAGCAGTTCTTC. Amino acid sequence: CASSSRDRVYNEQFF.